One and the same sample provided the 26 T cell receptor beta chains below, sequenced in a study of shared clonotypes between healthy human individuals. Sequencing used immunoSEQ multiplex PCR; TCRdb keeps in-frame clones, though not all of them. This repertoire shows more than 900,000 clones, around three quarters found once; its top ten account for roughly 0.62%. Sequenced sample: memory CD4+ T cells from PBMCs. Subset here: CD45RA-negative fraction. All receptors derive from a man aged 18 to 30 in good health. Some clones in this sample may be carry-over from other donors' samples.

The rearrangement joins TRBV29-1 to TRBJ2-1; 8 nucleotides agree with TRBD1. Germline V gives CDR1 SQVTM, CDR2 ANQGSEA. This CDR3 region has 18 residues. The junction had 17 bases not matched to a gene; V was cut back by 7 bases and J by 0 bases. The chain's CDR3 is CSAEVAGGAYPSYNEQFF. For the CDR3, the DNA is TGCAGCGCCGAAGTGGCAGGGGGCGCATATCCCTCCTACAATGAGCAGTTCTTC.

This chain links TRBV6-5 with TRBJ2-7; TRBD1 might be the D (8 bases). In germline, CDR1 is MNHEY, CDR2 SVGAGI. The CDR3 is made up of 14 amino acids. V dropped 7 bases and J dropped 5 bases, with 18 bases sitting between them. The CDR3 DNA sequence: TGTGCCAGCAACGGTCGGACAGGGAGGGACGAGCAGTACTTC. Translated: CASNGRTGRDEQYF.

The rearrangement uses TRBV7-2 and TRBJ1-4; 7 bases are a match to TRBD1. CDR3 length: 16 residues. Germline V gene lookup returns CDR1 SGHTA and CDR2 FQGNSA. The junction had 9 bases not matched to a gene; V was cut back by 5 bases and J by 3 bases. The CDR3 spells CASSPFQGGSNEKLFF. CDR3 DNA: TGTGCCAGCAGCCCCTTCCAGGGGGGATCTAATGAAAAACTGTTTTTT.

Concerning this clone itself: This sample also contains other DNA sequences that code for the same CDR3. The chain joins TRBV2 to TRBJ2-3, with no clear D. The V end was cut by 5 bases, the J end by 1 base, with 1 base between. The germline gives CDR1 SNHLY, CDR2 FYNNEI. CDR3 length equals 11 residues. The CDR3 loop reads CASSRTDTQYF. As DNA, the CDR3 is TGTGCCAGCAGTCGCACAGATACGCAGTATTTT.

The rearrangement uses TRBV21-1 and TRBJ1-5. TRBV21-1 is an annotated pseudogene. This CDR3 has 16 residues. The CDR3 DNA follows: TGTGCCGGCCCCCCCTTGAGTAAATTTAGCAATCAGCCCCAGCATTTT. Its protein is CAGPPLSKFSNQPQHF.

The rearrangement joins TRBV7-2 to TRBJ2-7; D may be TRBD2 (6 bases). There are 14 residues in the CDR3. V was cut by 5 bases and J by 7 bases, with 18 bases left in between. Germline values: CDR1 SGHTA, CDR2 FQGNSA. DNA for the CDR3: TGTGCCAGCAGCCCCGGTGCCCTTGGGGGGGAGCAGTACTTC. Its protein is CASSPGALGGEQYF.

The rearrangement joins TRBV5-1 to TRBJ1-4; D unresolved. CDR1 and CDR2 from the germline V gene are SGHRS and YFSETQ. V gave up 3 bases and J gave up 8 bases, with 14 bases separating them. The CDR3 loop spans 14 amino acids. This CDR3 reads CASSYSEPREKLFF. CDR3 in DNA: TGCGCCAGCAGCTATTCCGAACCGAGAGAAAAACTGTTTTTT.

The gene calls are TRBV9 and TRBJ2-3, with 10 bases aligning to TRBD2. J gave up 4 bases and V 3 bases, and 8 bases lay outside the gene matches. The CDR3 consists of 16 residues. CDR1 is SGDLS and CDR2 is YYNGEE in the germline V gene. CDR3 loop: CASSAHLAGEADTQYF. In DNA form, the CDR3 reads TGTGCCAGCAGCGCCCACCTAGCGGGAGAGGCAGATACGCAGTATTTT.

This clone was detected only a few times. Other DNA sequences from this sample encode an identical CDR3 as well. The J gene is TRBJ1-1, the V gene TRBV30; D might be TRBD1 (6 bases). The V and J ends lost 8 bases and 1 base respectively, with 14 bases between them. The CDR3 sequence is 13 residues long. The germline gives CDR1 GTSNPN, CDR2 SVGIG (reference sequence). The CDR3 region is CARQEGGNTEAFF. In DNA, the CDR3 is TGTGCCAGGCAGGAAGGGGGGAACACTGAAGCTTTCTTT.

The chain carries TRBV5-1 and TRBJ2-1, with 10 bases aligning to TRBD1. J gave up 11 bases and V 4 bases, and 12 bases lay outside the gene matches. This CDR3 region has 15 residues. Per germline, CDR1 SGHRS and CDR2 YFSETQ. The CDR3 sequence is CASSRGTGDPLKQFF. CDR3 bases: TGCGCCAGCAGCCGGGGGACAGGGGACCCCCTGAAGCAGTTCTTC.

CDR3 sequence reads: CASSLPVRDNYGYTF. The CDR3 DNA follows: TGTGCCAGCAGCCTCCCTGTGAGGGATAACTATGGCTACACCTTC. The chain uses TRBV28 and TRBJ1-2; D remains ambiguous. Trimming stripped 6 bases from V and 1 base from J, with 15 bases between. The CDR3 loop spans 15 amino acids. Germline V gene sequence: CDR1 MDHEN, CDR2 SYDVKM.

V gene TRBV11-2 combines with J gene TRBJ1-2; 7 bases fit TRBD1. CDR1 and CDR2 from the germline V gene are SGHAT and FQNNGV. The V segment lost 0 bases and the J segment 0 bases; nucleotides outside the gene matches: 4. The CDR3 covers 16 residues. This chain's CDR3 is CASSLDWDRTNYGYTF. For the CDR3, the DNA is TGTGCCAGCAGCTTAGACTGGGACAGAACTAACTATGGCTACACCTTC.

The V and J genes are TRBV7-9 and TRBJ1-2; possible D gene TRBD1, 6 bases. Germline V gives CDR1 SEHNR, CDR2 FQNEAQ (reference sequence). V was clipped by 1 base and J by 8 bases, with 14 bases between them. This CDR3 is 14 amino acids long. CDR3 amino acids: CASSLEGTYEGYTF. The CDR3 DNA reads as TGTGCCAGCAGCTTAGAGGGGACATACGAGGGCTACACCTTC. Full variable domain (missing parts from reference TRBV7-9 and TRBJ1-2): DTGVSQNPRHKITKRGQNVTFRCDPISEHNRLYWYRQTLGQGPEFLTYFQNEAQLEKSRLLSDRFSAERPKGSFSTLEIQRTEQGDSAMYLCASSLEGTYEGYTFGSGTRLTVV.

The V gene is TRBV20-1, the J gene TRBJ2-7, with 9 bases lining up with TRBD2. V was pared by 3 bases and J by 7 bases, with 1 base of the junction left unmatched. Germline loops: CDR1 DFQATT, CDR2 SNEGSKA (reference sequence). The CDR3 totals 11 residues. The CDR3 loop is CSASLAGEQYF. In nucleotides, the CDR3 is TGCAGTGCTAGTCTAGCGGGGGAGCAGTACTTC.

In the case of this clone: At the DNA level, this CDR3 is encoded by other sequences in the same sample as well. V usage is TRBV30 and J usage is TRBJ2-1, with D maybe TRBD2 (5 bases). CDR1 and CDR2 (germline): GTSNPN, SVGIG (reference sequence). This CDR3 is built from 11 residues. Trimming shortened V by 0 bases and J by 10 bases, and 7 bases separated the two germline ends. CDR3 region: CAWSVRGEQFF. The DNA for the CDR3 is TGTGCCTGGAGTGTGAGAGGGGAGCAGTTCTTC.

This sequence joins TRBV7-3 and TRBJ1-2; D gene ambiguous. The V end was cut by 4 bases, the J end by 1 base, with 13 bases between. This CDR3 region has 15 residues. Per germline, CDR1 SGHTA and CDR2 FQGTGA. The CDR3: CASSSGPAGNYGYTF. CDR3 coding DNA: TGTGCCAGCAGCTCCGGCCCCGCGGGTAACTATGGCTACACCTTC.

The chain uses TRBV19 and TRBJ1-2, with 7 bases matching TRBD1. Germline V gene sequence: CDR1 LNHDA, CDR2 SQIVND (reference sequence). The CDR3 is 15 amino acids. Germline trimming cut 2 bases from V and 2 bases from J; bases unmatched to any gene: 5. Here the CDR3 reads CASSIRQGVNYGYTF. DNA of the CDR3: TGTGCCAGTAGTATAAGACAGGGAGTAAACTATGGCTACACCTTC.

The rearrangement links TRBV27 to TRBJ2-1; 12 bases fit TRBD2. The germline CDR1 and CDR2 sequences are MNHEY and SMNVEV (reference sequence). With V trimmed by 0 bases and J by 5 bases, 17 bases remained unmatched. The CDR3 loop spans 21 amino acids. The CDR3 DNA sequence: TGTGCCAGCAGTTTATCATTTATCGGACTAGCGGGATTAGATTATGACAATGAGCAGTTCTTC. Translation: CASSLSFIGLAGLDYDNEQFF.

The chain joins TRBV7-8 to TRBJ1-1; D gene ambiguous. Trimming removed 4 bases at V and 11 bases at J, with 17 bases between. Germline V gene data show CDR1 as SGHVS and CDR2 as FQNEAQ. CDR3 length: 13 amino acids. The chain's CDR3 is CASSSATRTGAFF. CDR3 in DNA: TGTGCCAGCAGCTCGGCTACAAGGACCGGGGCTTTCTTT.

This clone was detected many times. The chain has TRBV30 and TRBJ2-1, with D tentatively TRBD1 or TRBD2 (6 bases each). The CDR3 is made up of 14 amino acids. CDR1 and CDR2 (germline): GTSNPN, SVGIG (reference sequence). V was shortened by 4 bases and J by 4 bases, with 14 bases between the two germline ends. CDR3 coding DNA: TGTGCCTGGAAGCCCCGGGGGCGGTACAATGAGCAGTTCTTC. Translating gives CAWKPRGRYNEQFF.

Here the CDR3 reads CASRRTSGQYEQYF. The CDR3 nucleotides read TGTGCCAGCAGGAGGACTAGCGGTCAGTACGAGCAGTACTTC. The rearrangement links TRBV28 to TRBJ2-7; 10 bases are shared with TRBD2. The V and J ends lost 6 bases and 4 bases, in that order; junction bases with no gene match: 6. From germline, CDR1 is MDHEN and CDR2 SYDVKM. The CDR3 extends over 14 amino acids.

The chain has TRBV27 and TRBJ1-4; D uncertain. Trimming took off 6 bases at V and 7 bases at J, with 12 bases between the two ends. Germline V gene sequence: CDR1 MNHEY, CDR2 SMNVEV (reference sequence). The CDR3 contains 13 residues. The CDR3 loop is CASSPTLSEKLFF. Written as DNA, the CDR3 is TGTGCCAGCAGCCCAACCCTCAGTGAAAAACTGTTTTTT.

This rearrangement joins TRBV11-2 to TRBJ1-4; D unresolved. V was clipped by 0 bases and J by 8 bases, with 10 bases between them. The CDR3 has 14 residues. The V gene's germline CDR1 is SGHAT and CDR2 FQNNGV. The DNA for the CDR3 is TGTGCCAGCAGCTTAGACGCTCTTTCGGAAAAACTGTTTTTT. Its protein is CASSLDALSEKLFF.

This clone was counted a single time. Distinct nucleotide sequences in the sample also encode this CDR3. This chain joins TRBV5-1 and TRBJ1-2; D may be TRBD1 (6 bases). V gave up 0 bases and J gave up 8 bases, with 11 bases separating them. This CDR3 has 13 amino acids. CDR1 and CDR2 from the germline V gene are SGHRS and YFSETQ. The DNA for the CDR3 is TGCGCCAGCAGCTTGGGGGCAGGGGACGGCTACACCTTC. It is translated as CASSLGAGDGYTF. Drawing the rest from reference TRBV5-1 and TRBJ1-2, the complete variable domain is KAGVTQTPRYLIKTRGQQVTLSCSPISGHRSVSWYQQTPGQGLQFLFEYFSETQRNKGNFPGRFSGRQFSNSRSEMNVSTLELGDSALYLCASSLGAGDGYTFGSGTRLTVV.

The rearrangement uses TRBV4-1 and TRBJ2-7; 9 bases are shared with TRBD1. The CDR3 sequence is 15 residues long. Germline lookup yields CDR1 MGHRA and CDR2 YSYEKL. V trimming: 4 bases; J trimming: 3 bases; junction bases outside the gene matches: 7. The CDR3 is CASSPPGDRVYEQYF. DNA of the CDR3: TGCGCCAGCAGCCCACCGGGGGACAGGGTCTACGAGCAGTACTTC.

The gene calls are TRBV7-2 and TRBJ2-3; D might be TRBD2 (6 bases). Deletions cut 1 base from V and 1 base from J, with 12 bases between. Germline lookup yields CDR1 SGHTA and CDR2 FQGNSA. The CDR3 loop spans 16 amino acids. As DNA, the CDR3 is TGTGCCAGCAGCTTAGGGGGGGTTTCCGGCACAGATACGCAGTATTTT. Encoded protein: CASSLGGVSGTDTQYF. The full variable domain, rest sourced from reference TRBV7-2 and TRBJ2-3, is GAGVSQSPSNKVTEKGKDVELRCDPISGHTALYWYRQSLGQGLEFLIYFQGNSAPDKSGLPSDRFSAERTGGSVSTLTIQRTQQEDSAVYLCASSLGGVSGTDTQYFGPGTRLTVL.